The clone carrying this TCR beta chain has more than one count but fewer than ten. Its target is unknown. The study left out patients who had uncontrolled infection, other autoimmune disease, pregnancy or lactation. Clinical symptoms, serum thyroxine and TRAb, thyroid ultrasound and orbital computed tomography were used for the diagnoses. This sample was taken from a study of T cells in Graves' hyperthyroidism and ophthalmopathy. Looked up from germline, CDR1 is MDHEN and CDR2 is SYDVKM. V was cut by 10 bases and J by 4 bases, with 16 bases left in between. The CDR3 loop spans 13 amino acids. RNA transcripts gave rise to amplified TCR beta CDR3 regions. The HTBI primer set drove a first-round RT-PCR of the TCR CDR3. Via MiXCR, TCRdb re-called the multiplex PCR reads, giving one row per CDR3 protein. Counted here are 650,000 to 800,000 distinct CDR3 sequences, 40% to 55% occurring once; the ten biggest clones make up about 7.2%.

Study-wide results and caveats: Separation of ophthalmopathy from stable hyperthyroidism was achieved by a 13 V-J model. Blood shared most expanded thyroid clonotypes above 0.001.

The receptor was isolated from an adult man with Graves' disease, either hyperthyroidism or ophthalmopathy (not recorded which). The chain employs TRBV28 and TRBJ1-2, with D tentatively TRBD1 (6 bases). Source material: peripheral blood or thyroid tissue (not recorded which). In nucleotides, the CDR3 is TGTGCCACCCTACAGGGACCCATCTATGGCTACACCTTC. Its translation: CATLQGPIYGYTF.